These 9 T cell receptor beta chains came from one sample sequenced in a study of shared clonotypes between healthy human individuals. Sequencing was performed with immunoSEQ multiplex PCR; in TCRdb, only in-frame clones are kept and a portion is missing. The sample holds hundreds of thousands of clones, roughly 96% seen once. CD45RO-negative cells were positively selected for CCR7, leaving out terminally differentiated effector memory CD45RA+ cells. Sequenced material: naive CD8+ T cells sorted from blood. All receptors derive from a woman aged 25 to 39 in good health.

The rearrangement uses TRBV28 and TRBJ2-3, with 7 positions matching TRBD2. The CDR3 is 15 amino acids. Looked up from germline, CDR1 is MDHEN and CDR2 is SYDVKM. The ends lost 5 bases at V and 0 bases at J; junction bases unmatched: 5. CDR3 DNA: TGTGCCAGCAGTCCTAGCGGAGCTAGCACAGATACGCAGTATTTT. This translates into CASSPSGASTDTQYF.

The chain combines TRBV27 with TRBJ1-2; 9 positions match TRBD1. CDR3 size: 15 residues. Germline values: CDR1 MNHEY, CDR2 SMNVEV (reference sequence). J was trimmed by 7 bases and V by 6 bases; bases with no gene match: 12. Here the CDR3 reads CASSPRRDRALGYTF. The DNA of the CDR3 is TGTGCCAGCAGCCCCCGCCGGGACAGGGCCCTTGGCTACACCTTC.

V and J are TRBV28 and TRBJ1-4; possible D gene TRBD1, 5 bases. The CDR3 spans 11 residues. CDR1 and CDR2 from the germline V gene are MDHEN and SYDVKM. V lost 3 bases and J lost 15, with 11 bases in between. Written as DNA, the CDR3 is TGTGCCAGCAGTTTTGGGGGAGGGATGTTTTTT. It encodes CASSFGGGMFF.

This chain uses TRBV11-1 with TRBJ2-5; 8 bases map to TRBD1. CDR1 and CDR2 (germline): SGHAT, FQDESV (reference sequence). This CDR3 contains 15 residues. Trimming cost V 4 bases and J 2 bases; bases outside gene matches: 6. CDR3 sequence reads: CASSSADRAQETQYF. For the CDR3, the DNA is TGTGCCAGCAGCTCTGCGGACAGGGCACAAGAGACCCAGTACTTC.

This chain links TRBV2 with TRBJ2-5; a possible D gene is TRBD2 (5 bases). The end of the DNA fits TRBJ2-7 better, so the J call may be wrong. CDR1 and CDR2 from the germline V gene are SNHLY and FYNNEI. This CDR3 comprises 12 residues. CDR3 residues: CASNPGGPEQYF. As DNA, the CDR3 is TGTGCCAGCAATCCCGGAGGCCCCGAGCAGTACTTC.

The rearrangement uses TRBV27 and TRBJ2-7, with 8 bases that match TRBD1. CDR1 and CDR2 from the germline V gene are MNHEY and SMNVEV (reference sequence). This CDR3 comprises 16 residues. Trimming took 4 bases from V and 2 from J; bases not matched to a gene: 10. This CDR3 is CASSSILAGGAYEQYF. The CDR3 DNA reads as TGTGCCAGCAGTTCCATCCTCGCAGGGGGCGCCTACGAGCAGTACTTC.

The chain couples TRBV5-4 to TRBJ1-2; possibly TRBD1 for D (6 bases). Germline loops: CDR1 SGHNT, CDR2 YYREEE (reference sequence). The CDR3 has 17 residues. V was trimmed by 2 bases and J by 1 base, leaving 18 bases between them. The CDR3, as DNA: TGTGCCAGCAGCTTTCCGCGGACAGCGATCCGTAACTATGGCTACACCTTC. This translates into CASSFPRTAIRNYGYTF.

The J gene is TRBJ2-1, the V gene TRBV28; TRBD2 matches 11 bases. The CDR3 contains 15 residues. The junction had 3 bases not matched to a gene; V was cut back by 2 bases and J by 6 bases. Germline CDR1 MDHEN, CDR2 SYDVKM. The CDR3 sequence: CASSLGLAGGNEQFF. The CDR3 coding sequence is TGTGCCAGCAGTTTAGGGCTAGCGGGAGGCAATGAGCAGTTCTTC.

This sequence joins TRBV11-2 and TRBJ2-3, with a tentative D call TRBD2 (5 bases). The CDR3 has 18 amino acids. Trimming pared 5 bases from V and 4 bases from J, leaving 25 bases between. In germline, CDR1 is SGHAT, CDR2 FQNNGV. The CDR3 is CASSLSLVVGGRADTQYF. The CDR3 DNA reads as TGTGCCAGCAGCCTAAGCCTGGTGGTTGGAGGACGCGCAGATACGCAGTATTTT.